This TCR beta chain was captured in a study of T cells in Graves' hyperthyroidism and ophthalmopathy (dated 2019 in TCRdb). Regarding the complete study: Peripheral blood was collected at initial diagnosis, before any treatment. TCR V-J signatures able to tell the groups apart were searched for in a discovery cohort of 100 or so patients, of whom fewer than 45 had Graves' ophthalmopathy and under 65 had stable Graves' hyperthyroidism. An independent validation cohort of 18 to 20 hyperthyroidism patients and about 16 patients who later progressed to ophthalmopathy tested prospective prediction of ophthalmopathy. The 100 or so discovery patients were divided at random into training and test sets in a 7:3 ratio. Thyroid tissue and blood T-cell repertoires from six or seven Graves' hyperthyroidism patients were also compared in the study. Once sampling was done, hyperthyroidism patients were given methimazole at a starting dose of 30 mg daily, whereas ophthalmopathy patients were given high-dose intravenous methylprednisolone. The paper reports TCR Vbeta CDR3 sequencing of 130 to 150 peripheral blood samples: under 45 ophthalmopathy, some 80 hyperthyroidism and approximately 17 progressor patients. The study at large found these results: Most expanded thyroid clonotypes (frequency above 0.001) were also detected in blood, a finding suggesting that blood repertoires may reflect thyroid immune responses. A model built on a 13 V-J signature distinguished ophthalmopathy from stable hyperthyroidism, reaching 85% to 90% sensitivity and 81.08% specificity in cross-validation and 80%/75% in testing. No statistical method was used to fix the sample size in advance, and group allocation was not hidden from the investigators. In validation, progression to ophthalmopathy was predicted by the model with 70.59% sensitivity and roughly 76% specificity, a median of approximately 6.5 months before onset.

This clonotype was seen only a few times. The target of this receptor is not known. No base-level quality is on record; no much larger clone is a single base apart. The TCR beta CDR3 regions were amplified from RNA transcripts. For the first round of RT-PCR on the TCR CDR3, the HTBI primer set was used together with the Qiagen OneStep RT-PCR kit. Libraries were constructed in a second round of multiplex PCR, after which size selection and purification were performed. Libraries were sequenced paired-end with 100 bp reads on an Illumina HiSeq2000. Per the source publication's procedure: Raw data were processed with SOAPnuke, discarding reads with adapters, uncalled bases, mean Phred below 15, or no exact constant-primer or identifier match. COPE v1.2.5 was used to merge high-quality paired reads, and clonotypes were defined as unique nucleotide sequences. Clonotypes were aligned to IMGT TRBV, TRBD and TRBJ reference segments using MiTCR v1.1. The analysis was restricted to V-J combinations with a frequency above 0.0001, which together covered over 99% of the repertoires. A TCS score was defined as the ratio between F50 (clonal expansion) and ExV (chaos), using BLOSUM62-based TCRdist between CDR3 peptides within each V-J. Welch's t-statistics and random forest reduced 514 V-J features to 10 to 15, which were used in a naive Bayes classifier (R e1071). The raw public reads went through TCRdb reprocessing: fastp at Q25, MiXCR clone calling, in-frame beta chains kept. Identical CDR3 proteins give one entry, which carries the most common genes and DNA. The V and J calls were determined by TCRdb, not by the authors. For this sample there are about 770,000 distinct CDR3 sequences; under 20% appear just once. The ten largest clones capture approximately 15% of the sample.

For CDR1 and CDR2, the germline V gene lists SGDLS and YYNGEE. Counted from cysteine to phenylalanine, this CDR3 has 15 amino acids. The DNA shown is the 45-base CDR3, in frame from base 1. V lost 2 bases and J lost 7 bases; the stretch between them is 17 bases long. Hyperthyroidism patients were aged 18 to 65 years and newly diagnosed, with disease duration of less than 2 months. Exclusion was applied to patients with uncontrolled infections, other autoimmune diseases, pregnancy or lactation. Clinical symptoms, serum thyroxine and TRAb, thyroid ultrasound, and orbital computed tomography formed the basis for the diagnoses. Blood from progressor patients was drawn when they were first diagnosed with hyperthyroidism, before any ophthalmopathy symptoms appeared. Ficoll-Paque density gradient centrifugation was used to isolate PBMCs from approximately 11 ml of fresh peripheral blood. Progressor patients were defined as those initially diagnosed with Graves' hyperthyroidism in whom ophthalmopathy developed during follow-up. Total RNA was extracted with Trizol reagent, and quality was checked on an Agilent 2100 Bioanalyzer.

Recombination linked TRBV9 to TRBJ2-3; the D gene is perhaps TRBD1 or TRBD2, each of them matching over 5 bases. The sequence derives from a woman between 45 and 65 years old with Graves' hyperthyroidism that later progressed to Graves' ophthalmopathy. The sequenced material came from blood. The DNA sequence is TGTGCCAGCAGCGTTTCCCCGGGGCCTCTTAATACGCAGTATTTT. Translated, this is CASSVSPGPLNTQYF.